This entry is about one TCR beta chain. This clonotype was counted only a few times. This receptor's antigen is unknown. Base qualities were left out, and no much larger clone turns up one base away. Sequencer: Illumina HiSeq 2500. TCR beta libraries were prepared by quantitative 5'-RACE with molecular barcodes. The paper's data handling went like this. A new computational method based on a probabilistic model of VDJ rearrangement was used to identify disease-linked TCR variants. TCRdb itself trimmed the public reads at Q25 with fastp, ran MiXCR and retained productive beta chains. Each entry is one CDR3 protein sequence, shown with its most common DNA and genes. TCRdb, not the original authors, processed these V and J calls. Present in this sample are under 850,000 distinct CDR3 sequences, roughly 20% of which were seen just once. Roughly a fifth of the sample is taken by the ten largest. Trimming leaves V shorter by 6 bases and J shorter by 2 bases, with the junction holding 2 bases beyond the gene matches. There are 15 amino acids in the CDR3, from cysteine to phenylalanine inclusive. Only the CDR3 DNA is retained, 45 bases long and in frame from the first base. As encoded in the germline V gene, CDR1 is SNHLY while CDR2 is FYNNEI.

The source of the sample is a study of CD8 T cells in ankylosing spondylitis (dated by TCRdb to about 2017). Turning to the overall study: The study set out to find disease-linked TCR variants by profiling T cell receptor beta repertoires in ankylosing spondylitis patients and healthy donors. In total, the full study cohort was made up of about 110 healthy donors and 25 to 30 ankylosing spondylitis patients. Samples of peripheral blood were taken, and for ankylosing spondylitis patients, synovial fluid was collected as well.

What the research found in general, with its limitations: The disease-linked clones showed a CD8+ phenotype and occurred at relatively low frequencies in peripheral blood. According to the report, matched synovial fluid samples from ankylosing spondylitis patients were significantly enriched for the disease-linked clones. A TCR beta motif made up of eight or nine highly homologous amino acid variants appeared to be characteristic of blood from ankylosing spondylitis patients. Some TCR beta motif variants had previously been reported in synovial fluid and blood of reactive arthritis patients, which suggested common disease-initiation mechanisms.

In this chain, TRBV2 is recombined with TRBJ2-3; 13 central nucleotides agree with TRBD2. This TCR was recovered from a male donor with ankylosing spondylitis. The sample was blood, either unsorted or a sorted T cell fraction (not recorded which). The CDR3 protein: CASRGLAGPTDTQYF. The nucleotide sequence is given as TGTGCCAGCAGGGGACTAGCGGGACCCACAGATACGCAGTATTTT.